This T cell receptor beta chain was sequenced for a study of radiotherapy plus CTLA-4 blockade in lung cancer. CTLA-4 blockade using ipilimumab, together with focal radiation, was received by patients with chemo-refractory metastatic non-small-cell lung cancer. Repertoires were generated with immunoSEQ multiplex PCR, while TCRdb's copy carries only in-frame clones and drops some. This sample has about 80,000 clones, with around 86% found just once. V was pared by 8 bases and J by 1 base, with 13 bases of the junction left unmatched. Germline CDR1 is SGHAT and CDR2 is FQNNGV. The CDR3 totals 16 residues.

This chain links TRBV11-2 with TRBJ1-1; 7 positions agree with TRBD1. The receptor was isolated from a human donor with non-small cell lung cancer who had a partial response to radiotherapy plus ipilimumab. Sample: peripheral blood, taken from a patient treated with radiotherapy plus ipilimumab. The CDR3 region is CASRHRDSFTNTEAFF. The CDR3 DNA reads TGTGCCAGCCGACACCGGGACAGCTTTACGAACACTGAAGCTTTCTTT.